This is a list of T cell receptor beta chains from one sample in a study of blood T cell repertoires in COVID-19. Sequencing used immunoSEQ multiplex PCR; TCRdb keeps in-frame clones, though not all of them. The sample includes some 150,000 clones, around 83% of them seen just once. The sequenced sample consisted of peripheral blood. These receptors all come from a woman aged 45-65 years with acute or convalescent COVID-19. CDR3s include the opening cysteine and the closing phenylalanine or tryptophan. The D gene is left open where the match is weak. Clone size appears in some rows only: once, few, many, or a class for an expanded clone.

>TRBJ1-6|TRBV27|TRBD1|NA
TGTGCCAGCAGTCCTTGGACAGGGTTTTCGAATTCACCCCTCCACTTT
CASSPWTGFSNSPLHF
>TRBJ2-5|TRBV28|TRBD1|NA
TGTGCCAGCAGTCCCGCGACAGGGGGCTTGGAGACCCAGTACTTC
CASSPATGGLETQYF
>TRBJ1-4|TRBV27|NA|NA
TGTGCCAGCAGCAGGCTCGCAACTAATGAAAAACTGTTTTTT
CASSRLATNEKLFF
>TRBJ1-2|TRBV24-1|NA|NA
TGTGCCACCAGTGTATCACAGGGTATCGGTGGCTACACCTTC
CATSVSQGIGGYTF
>TRBJ1-1|TRBV12-5|NA|NA
TGTGCTAGTGGTTTGGTACGGTCAGGTGCTGAAGCTTTCTTT
CASGLVRSGAEAFF
>TRBJ1-1|TRBV5-4|NA|NA
TGTGCCAGCAGCTTGGCCGGGGGGAACACTGAAGCTTTCTTT
CASSLAGGNTEAFF
>TRBJ2-3|TRBV9|TRBD2|NA
TGTGCCAGCAGCGTACTCGGGGGGGCCCAAGATACGCAGTATTTT
CASSVLGGAQDTQYF
>TRBJ2-1|TRBV27|NA|NA
TGTGCCAGCAGTTCGACAGACAAGCACCTCTACAATGAGCAGTTCTTC
CASSSTDKHLYNEQFF
>TRBJ1-1|TRBV18|TRBD1|NA
TGTGCCAGCTCGTGGGACAGTTACCCCCCGATGAACACTGAAGCTTTCTTT
CASSWDSYPPMNTEAFF
>TRBJ2-5|TRBV6-5|TRBD2|few
TGTGCCAGCAGTTACGGTAGCGGGGACGGACAAGAGACCCAGTACTTC
CASSYGSGDGQETQYF
>TRBJ1-2|TRBV19|TRBD1|NA
TGTGCCAGTAGTCCACAGGGGGTTTGGACCTACTATGGCTACACCTTC
CASSPQGVWTYYGYTF
>TRBJ1-4|TRBV9|NA|NA
TGTGCCAGCAGCGTAGGTCACGTCGAGGGAAAACTGTTTTTT
CASSVGHVEGKLFF